This is a list of T cell receptor beta chains from one sample in a study of T cell responses to AZD1222 COVID-19 vaccine. Assay used: immunoSEQ multiplex PCR; TCRdb lists only in-frame clones, some missing. The sample has 150,000 to 200,000 clones, roughly 91% seen once. The material sequenced was peripheral blood, taken on day 0 of AZD1222 vaccination. The receptors shown here come from an adult in good health. Each CDR3 is given with its conserved first and last residue. Each record gives: D gene, V gene, clone size, J gene, CDR3 DNA, CDR3 protein. D genes are given only for firm matches. Only some rows state a clone size, as once, few, many or a class for expanded clones.

>TRBD2|TRBV5-1|-|TRBJ2-3
TGCGCCAGCAGCTTCAGCGGGAGGGGCACAGATACGCAGTATTTT
CASSFSGRGTDTQYF
>-|TRBV7-3|-|TRBJ1-1
TGTGCCAGCAGCTTATGGGCTAACACTGAAGCTTTCTTT
CASSLWANTEAFF
>-|TRBV29-1|once|TRBJ2-5
TGCAGCGCTTTGGGCGGGGACCTCGGAAAGACCCAGTACTTC
CSALGGDLGKTQYF
>-|TRBV29-1|-|TRBJ1-1
TGCAGCACGTCAGGGATGAACACTGAAGCTTTCTTT
CSTSGMNTEAFF
>TRBD1|TRBV15|-|TRBJ1-1
TGTGCCACCAGCAGCGAAACACAGGGGGTAGGTTGGGGAGCTTTCTTT
CATSSETQGVGWGAFF
>-|TRBV6-5|-|TRBJ1-3
TGTGCCAGCAGTTACTCAGGCGTACAAAGGAACACCATATATTTT
CASSYSGVQRNTIYF
>-|TRBV5-1|-|TRBJ1-2
TGCGCCAGCAGCCGCCCCGAAGACAGTCAGACGGTAATCTATGGCTACACCTTC
CASSRPEDSQTVIYGYTF
>TRBD2|TRBV19|-|TRBJ2-3
TGTGCCAGTACGGGAGGGACCCTAGGGGATACGCAGTATTTT
CASTGGTLGDTQYF
>-|TRBV19|once|TRBJ2-1
TGTGCCAGTAGTGAGCCTTACAATGAGCAGTTCTTC
CASSEPYNEQFF
>TRBD2|TRBV10-3|-|TRBJ2-3
TGTGCCATCAGTGAAGGGACTAGCGGGGGGTATACGCAGTATTTT
CAISEGTSGGYTQYF
>-|TRBV3-1/TRBV3-2|few|TRBJ1-1
TGTGCCAGCAGCCAAGGACCAGTTGAAGCTTTCTTT
CASSQGPVEAFF
>-|TRBV15|-|TRBJ1-2
TGTGCCACCAGCTCCCCCCAGAGGGGGGATGGCTACACCTTC
CATSSPQRGDGYTF
>-|TRBV11-2|-|TRBJ2-7
TGTGCCAGCAGCGCCACAGGGATCCACGAGCAGTACTTC
CASSATGIHEQYF
>-|TRBV5-5|few|TRBJ1-4
TGTGCCAGCAGCTTGGAGGGGGTCTGGAATGAAAAACTGTTTTTT
CASSLEGVWNEKLFF
>TRBD1|TRBV2|-|TRBJ2-2
TGTGCCAGCAAATGGACAGGGGAGATCACCGGGGAGCTGTTTTTT
CASKWTGEITGELFF
>TRBD2|TRBV12-5|once|TRBJ2-7
TGTGCTAGTGGTTTGGTAACTGCGGGAGTCAGGTCCTACGAGCAGTACTTC
CASGLVTAGVRSYEQYF
>TRBD1|TRBV2|once|TRBJ2-5
TGTGCCAGCAGCGTACGGACAGGGGTACAGGAGACCCAGTACTTC
CASSVRTGVQETQYF
>TRBD1|TRBV28|-|TRBJ2-2
TGTGCCAGCAGTTCGGGACAGAGTGGTACCGGGGAGCTGTTTTTT
CASSSGQSGTGELFF
>-|TRBV6-5|-|TRBJ1-5
TGTGCCAGCAGTTACTCGATTCGGGGGAATCAGCCCCAGCATTTT
CASSYSIRGNQPQHF
>-|TRBV2|-|TRBJ1-5
TGTGCCAGCAGTGCCGGGACCCAGGGCAATCAGCCCCAGCATTTT
CASSAGTQGNQPQHF
>-|TRBV18|-|TRBJ1-1
TGTGCCAGCTCACCACCGTATTCCGGGACACTGAACACTGAAGCTTTCTTT
CASSPPYSGTLNTEAFF
>-|TRBV7-2|-|TRBJ1-6
TGTGCCAGCAGCTTAGAGGGCAGAAGTATGAATTCACCCCTCCACTTT
CASSLEGRSMNSPLHF
>-|TRBV15|-|TRBJ1-5
TGTGCCACCAGCAGAGATCGGGGCAATCAGCCCCAGCATTTT
CATSRDRGNQPQHF
>-|TRBV18|-|TRBJ2-2
TGTGCCAGCTCAGACAGGAACACCGGGGAGCTGTTTTTT
CASSDRNTGELFF
>-|TRBV28|-|TRBJ1-5
TGTGCCAGCAGTTTCGGGGGTCGGGGGGCAGGTCAGCCCCAGCATTTT
CASSFGGRGAGQPQHF
>-|TRBV7-9|-|TRBJ2-7
TGTGCCAGCAGCTTTTTGGATTACGAGCAGTACTTC
CASSFLDYEQYF
>TRBD1|TRBV6-1|once|TRBJ1-6
TGTGCCAGCAGTGAATGGGGACAGGGCTCCTATAATTCACCCCTCCACTTT
CASSEWGQGSYNSPLHF
>-|TRBV5-1|-|TRBJ2-7
TGCGCCAGCAGCAAAACTAGCCAAGCCTCGTACGAGCAGTACTTC
CASSKTSQASYEQYF
>-|TRBV28|-|TRBJ1-3
TGTGCCAGCAGATTAGAGGAAGGGGTCTCTGGAAACACCATATATTTT
CASRLEEGVSGNTIYF
>TRBD1|TRBV11-1|few|TRBJ1-1
TGTGCCAGCAGCCCTAGACAGGGAAACACTGAAGCTTTCTTT
CASSPRQGNTEAFF
>TRBD1|TRBV3-1/TRBV3-2|-|TRBJ1-6
TGTGCCAGCAGCCAGGGGACAGGGGGCGCAAGTTCACCCCTCCACTTT
CASSQGTGGASSPLHF
>-|TRBV4-1|once|TRBJ1-3
TGCGCCAGCAGCCAAGAAGCGACCCTCCGGAACACCATATATTTT
CASSQEATLRNTIYF